One and the same sample provided the 19 T cell receptor beta chains below, sequenced in a study of blood T cells in healthy people across ages. It was with a sample-barcoded 5' primer and a J-beta primer mix that a second PCR of about 6 to 11 cycles was run. TCRdb redid the calling of the 5' RACE reads with MiXCR, one entry per CDR3 protein. The sample yields approximately 940,000 distinct CDR3 sequences, approximately 49% seen once. Specimen: blood. The receptor source for this set is a man aged 25 to 45 in good health.

The rearrangement links TRBV3-1 to TRBJ2-6; D gene unclear. Germline assignment: CDR1 LGHDT and CDR2 YNNKEL (reference sequence). This CDR3 region has 15 residues. The V end lost 6 bases, the J end lost 0 bases, and 9 bases lay between the germline ends. CDR3 coding DNA: TGTGCCAGCAGGCTTTCGAGCTCTGGGGCCAACGTCCTGACTTTC. Protein sequence: CASRLSSSGANVLTF.

This clonotype was seen a few times. The V and J genes are TRBV11-2 and TRBJ2-5; TRBD1 is a possible D gene (6 bases). V was clipped by 2 bases and J by 11 bases, with 15 bases between them. The CDR3 has 13 amino acids. Per the germline V gene, CDR1 is SGHAT and CDR2 is FQNNGV. The DNA for the CDR3 is TGTGCCAGCAGCTTATTGGGCACAGGGCATCAGTACTTC. This translates into CASSLLGTGHQYF.

This rearrangement joins TRBV29-1 to TRBJ2-7; TRBD1 agrees at 7 bases. Per germline, CDR1 SQVTM and CDR2 ANQGSEA. Losses at the gene ends were 1 base for V and 4 bases for J; bases not matched to a gene: 7. The CDR3 sequence is 14 residues long. The CDR3 nucleotides read TGCAGCGTTGAAGTTAGACAGGGAAAATACGAGCAGTACTTC. It codes for CSVEVRQGKYEQYF.

This clonotype was observed at least ten times. The J gene is TRBJ2-3, the V gene TRBV15; TRBD2 matches 7 bases. J gave up 0 bases and V 5 bases, and 8 bases lay outside the gene matches. The CDR3 is 16 amino acids. CDR1 LNHNV and CDR2 YYDKDF come from the germline V gene (reference sequence). The CDR3 is CATSPGGGISTDTQYF. CDR3 bases: TGTGCCACCAGCCCGGGAGGAGGTATTAGCACAGATACGCAGTATTTT.

A remark on this clonotype: Since a much larger clone is just one base distant, this may be a read error. The chain has TRBV29-1 and TRBJ2-4; 9 nucleotides line up with TRBD1. This CDR3 spans 15 amino acids. V lost 3 bases, J lost 7 bases, and 10 bases stayed unmatched. Germline V CDR1 and CDR2: SQVTM, ANQGSEA. Written as DNA, the CDR3 is TGCAGCGTTGACGGGGGACAGGGTTCGCGTAACATTCAGTACTTC. It translates to CSVDGGQGSRNIQYF.

The rearrangement uses TRBV6-6 and TRBJ2-7, with D unclear. CDR3 length: 13 residues. Germline V lookup: CDR1 MNHNY, CDR2 SVGAGI (reference sequence). V was pared by 6 bases and J by 0 bases, with 9 bases between. CDR3 amino acids: CASRTASSYEQYF. The CDR3 nucleotides read TGTGCCAGCAGAACAGCTAGCTCCTACGAGCAGTACTTC.

Details on this clonotype: One end of the junction does not line up with germline, which may come from a read error. The chain joins TRBV3-1 to TRBJ1-2; a possible D gene is TRBD1 (6 bases). Germline V gene data show CDR1 as LGHDT and CDR2 as YNNKEL (reference sequence). This CDR3 region has 16 residues. The CDR3 loop is CASSQTIGQTNYGYTF. The CDR3 nucleotides read TGTGCCAGTAGCCAAACCATCGGACAGACTAACTATGGCTACACCTTC.

The chain joins TRBV3-1 to TRBJ2-5; D is undetermined. The CDR3 has 15 residues. CDR1 and CDR2 (germline): LGHDT, YNNKEL (reference sequence). The V end lost 1 base, the J end lost 5 bases, and 14 bases lay between the germline ends. The DNA for the CDR3 is TGTGCCAGCAGCCAAGCTGGACCATTGGCGGAGACCCAGTACTTC. This translates into CASSQAGPLAETQYF.

The genes are TRBV7-6 and TRBJ1-1, with a tentative D call TRBD1 (6 bases). This CDR3 is built from 15 residues. Germline assignment: CDR1 SGHVS and CDR2 FNYEAQ. V was clipped by 5 bases and J by 4 bases, with 17 bases between them. CDR3 sequence (DNA): TGTGCCAGCAGCCCGACAGGATTGGGGGCCACTGAAGCTTTCTTT. It yields the protein CASSPTGLGATEAFF. Supplemented by reference TRBV7-6 and TRBJ1-1, the full variable domain reads GAGVSQSPRYKVTKRGQDVALRCDPISGHVSLYWYRQALGQGPEFLTYFNYEAQQDKSGLPNDRFSAERPEGSISTLTIQRTEQRDSAMYRCASSPTGLGATEAFFGQGTRLTVV.

This chain links TRBV3-1 with TRBJ1-1; the D is unclear. V was cut by 4 bases and J by 1 base, with 10 bases left in between. The CDR3 runs 14 residues. CDR1 LGHDT and CDR2 YNNKEL come from the germline V gene (reference sequence). The CDR3 here is CASSLGFQNTEAFF. The CDR3 nucleotides are TGTGCCAGCAGCCTCGGGTTTCAGAACACTGAAGCTTTCTTT.

The gene calls are TRBV6-5 and TRBJ1-2; TRBD1 is a possible D gene (6 bases). CDR3 length: 15 amino acids. CDR1 is MNHEY, CDR2 SVGAGI, per germline. Between the trimmed V and J ends, which lost 0 bases and 6 bases, there was a span of 14 bases. The CDR3 spells CASSYSSGAGDGYTF. CDR3 in DNA: TGTGCCAGCAGTTACTCGAGTGGGGCAGGGGATGGCTACACCTTC.

In nucleotides, the CDR3 is TGTGCCAGCAGTTTTCCAACAGGGGGCCGCGAGCAGTACTTC. This sequence encodes CASSFPTGGREQYF. V is TRBV27 and J is TRBJ2-7, with 9 bases identical to TRBD1. The V segment lost 3 bases and the J segment 6 bases; nucleotides outside the gene matches: 6. This CDR3 contains 14 residues. CDR1 is MNHEY and CDR2 is SMNVEV in the germline V gene (reference sequence).

The chain is built from TRBV12-3 or TRBV12-4 and TRBJ2-7; 8 bases map to TRBD1. The J call may be faulty, since TRBJ2-5 better matches the DNA end. The CDR3 has 13 amino acids. The CDR3 loop is CASRQGQGETQYF. The CDR3 bases are TGTGCCAGCAGGCAAGGACAGGGAGAGACCCAGTACTTC.

This clonotype was counted a few times. This chain links TRBV18 with TRBJ2-5, with 8 bases identical to TRBD1. J was trimmed by 4 bases and V by 1 base; bases with no gene match: 8. The CDR3 is 16 amino acids. Germline lookup yields CDR1 KGHSH and CDR2 LQKENI. The CDR3: CASSPRRTGGPETQYF. In DNA, the CDR3 is TGTGCCAGCTCACCACGTAGAACAGGGGGTCCAGAGACCCAGTACTTC.

Points on this clonotype: An end of the junction does not agree with germline; a read error may underlie this. The chain recombines TRBV7-9 with TRBJ2-1; TRBD1 is a possible D gene (7 bases). The CDR3 has 13 amino acids. Germline assignment: CDR1 SEHNR and CDR2 FQNEAQ (reference sequence). CDR3: CASSVADRWEQFF. Here the CDR3 DNA reads TGTGCCAGCAGCGTAGCGGACAGGTGGGAGCAGTTCTTC.

The chain uses TRBV7-9 and TRBJ1-6; no clear D. This CDR3 has 16 residues. Germline loops: CDR1 SEHNR, CDR2 FQNEAQ (reference sequence). Trimming cost V 4 bases and J 0 bases, with 10 bases left between them. DNA for the CDR3: TGTGCCAGCAGCTCCTCGACTGTCTCCTATAATTCACCCCTCCACTTT. This sequence encodes CASSSSTVSYNSPLHF. The full variable domain, with the rest looked up from reference TRBV7-9 and TRBJ1-6, is DTGVSQNPRHKITKRGQNVTFRCDPISEHNRLYWYRQTLGQGPEFLTYFQNEAQLEKSRLLSDRFSAERPKGSFSTLEIQRTEQGDSAMYLCASSSSTVSYNSPLHFGNGTRLTVT.

The chain combines TRBV3-1 with TRBJ2-1, with TRBD2 identical over 15 bases. CDR1 and CDR2 from the germline V gene are LGHDT and YNNKEL (reference sequence). The CDR3 length is 18 residues. Losses at the gene ends were 0 bases for V and 0 bases for J; bases not matched to a gene: 0. The CDR3 coding sequence is TGTGCCAGCAGCCAAGAGGGACTAGCGGGGGGCTCCTACAATGAGCAGTTCTTC. Protein: CASSQEGLAGGSYNEQFF.

The rearrangement links TRBV2 to TRBJ2-3; 8 positions match TRBD2. Germline V gene lookup returns CDR1 SNHLY and CDR2 FYNNEI. The V gene end was trimmed by 6 bases and the J gene end by 6 bases; junction bases not matched to a gene: 8. The CDR3 loop spans 14 amino acids. CDR3 sequence (DNA): TGTGCCAGCAGATCGACTAGCGCCTGGGATACGCAGTATTTT. It specifies CASRSTSAWDTQYF.

The chain links TRBV12-3 or TRBV12-4 to TRBJ2-7; D is tentatively TRBD1 or TRBD2 (6 bases each). This CDR3 comprises 14 residues. The V and J ends lost 8 bases and 0 bases respectively, with 14 bases between them. The DNA of the CDR3 is TGTGCCAGCGGCGAGGGGGGTATCTCCTACGAGCAGTACTTC. This codes for CASGEGGISYEQYF.